This TCR beta chain was captured by sequencing in a study of blood T cell repertoires in COVID-19. Libraries were prepared by immunoSEQ multiplex PCR; TCRdb keeps only in-frame clonotypes and omits some of them. The sample lists 150,000 or so clones; roughly 83% were seen once. Germline V CDR1 and CDR2: LNHDA, SQIVND (reference sequence). With 3 bases removed from V and 1 base from J, the gap between germline ends came to 6 bases. CDR3 length equals 13 residues. All enrollees were roughly 18 to 100 years old and from approximately 24 US areas. Resolution of symptoms, clearance, or two negative PCRs was present in recovered Cohort 3 donors.

The sequence was collected from a man aged 45-65 years who had recovered from COVID-19. Material: PBMCs or T cells enriched from blood (not recorded which). V is TRBV19 and J is TRBJ1-1; no firm D call. The CDR3 bases are TGTGCCAGTAGTATCGCGGAGAACACTGAAGCTTTCTTT. Translated: CASSIAENTEAFF.